A selection of T cell receptor beta chains follows, all from one sample in a study of blood T cell repertoires in COVID-19. Method: immunoSEQ multiplex PCR; TCRdb's copy keeps in-frame clones and lacks some. The repertoire holds approximately 190,000 clones, with 84% as singletons. The material sequenced was PBMCs or T cells enriched from blood (not recorded which). These receptors originate from a woman in her twenties or thirties who had been exposed to COVID-19. Each CDR3 is given with its conserved first and last residue. Each record gives: V gene, J gene, CDR3 protein.

>TRBV11-2|TRBJ1-6
CASSLADSSSSPLHF
>TRBV6-2/TRBV6-3|TRBJ1-5
CASSYGRLGQPQHF
>TRBV6-5|TRBJ2-6
CASTGAGANVLTF
>TRBV5-1|TRBJ1-1
CASRGGNTEAFF
>TRBV19|TRBJ1-2
CASSSDSYGYTF
>TRBV3-1/TRBV3-2|TRBJ2-6
CASSQDKLSGANVLTF
>TRBV27|TRBJ2-1
CATGDRGRYNEQFF
>TRBV25-1|TRBJ1-4
CASSATGSTNEKLFF
>TRBV10-1|TRBJ2-5
CASSDSGAMQETQYF
>TRBV5-1|TRBJ2-1
CASRRSSGGDEQFF
>TRBV10-2|TRBJ2-7
CASSVSNEQYF
>TRBV5-4|TRBJ1-2
CASSLGRNYGYTF
>TRBV18|TRBJ1-1
CASSQGMNTEAFF
>TRBV5-4|TRBJ2-3
CASSLPRAGYDTDTQYF
>TRBV18|TRBJ1-3
CASSPREGATATIYF
>TRBV4-1|TRBJ1-1
CASSQGTQGSLTEAFF
>TRBV20-1|TRBJ1-1
CSADKNTEAFF
>TRBV7-9|TRBJ2-7
CASSPYTGALGSGVDEQYF
>TRBV19|TRBJ1-4
CASTGWATNEKLFF
>TRBV30|TRBJ1-5
CAWADKINQPQHF
>TRBV9|TRBJ2-7
CASSAGGAWDEQYF
>TRBV12-5|TRBJ2-1
CASGLAATGQVAQFF
>TRBV18|TRBJ1-5
CASSLGGDQPQHF
>TRBV3-1/TRBV3-2|TRBJ2-5
CASSQEFGRGAQETQYF
>TRBV14|TRBJ1-1
CASSQERQPAFF
>TRBV10-3|TRBJ1-2
CAISPDREEGYTF
>TRBV12-3/TRBV12-4|TRBJ1-4
CASSLVWNEKLFF
>TRBV9|TRBJ1-2
CASSVDGSRGVYTF
>TRBV9|TRBJ1-1
CASSPGLSTEAFF
>TRBV2|TRBJ2-7
CASRTDWEYEQYF
>TRBV29-1|TRBJ1-5
CSAGGGNQPQHF
>TRBV28|TRBJ1-4
CASSVRTVSGEKLFF
>TRBV30|TRBJ1-1
CAWIGWAYNTEAFF
>TRBV27|TRBJ2-3
CASSLGTSGQDTQYF
>TRBV25-1|TRBJ1-2
CASGTGNGYTF
>TRBV7-2|TRBJ1-1
CASSTGAQEGTEAFF
>TRBV6-5|TRBJ1-2
CASTGNRDYGYTF
>TRBV7-2|TRBJ1-2
CASSTSEGGYTF